This T cell receptor (beta chain) originates from a study of T cells in Graves' hyperthyroidism and ophthalmopathy. Study-wide context: It was at initial diagnosis, before any treatment, that peripheral blood was collected.

Germline lookup yields CDR1 SGHRS and CDR2 YFSETQ. V lost 4 bases and J 5 bases, leaving 15 bases between the germline ends. The CDR3 spans 14 residues. Study-wide points: Most expanded thyroid clonotypes above 0.001 recurred in blood.

Newly diagnosed patients aged 18 to 65 had hyperthyroidism of under 2 months' duration. It was RNA transcripts that yielded the amplified TCR beta CDR3 regions. During a first-round RT-PCR of the TCR CDR3, the HTBI primer set was used. TCRdb processed the multiplex PCR reads anew with MiXCR; each CDR3 protein has one entry. Here the sample spans about 770,000 distinct CDR3 sequences, roughly a sixth being singletons. This clonotype occurred many times. What it binds is not known. This chain uses TRBV5-1 with TRBJ1-2; possible D gene TRBD1, 5 bases. The source of this sequence is a woman aged 50 to 65 with Graves' hyperthyroidism that later progressed to Graves' ophthalmopathy. Sequencing was done on a sample of blood. The CDR3 DNA reads TGCGCCAGCAGCCCCGGGGACGGGAGGTATGGCTACACCTTC. Its protein product is CASSPGDGRYGYTF. The whole variable domain, remainder taken from reference TRBV5-1 and TRBJ1-2, is KAGVTQTPRYLIKTRGQQVTLSCSPISGHRSVSWYQQTPGQGLQFLFEYFSETQRNKGNFPGRFSGRQFSNSRSEMNVSTLELGDSALYLCASSPGDGRYGYTFGSGTRLTVV.